This T cell receptor beta chain was identified in a study of CD8 T cells in ankylosing spondylitis. TCRdb reprocessed the 5' RACE reads with MiXCR, giving one entry per CDR3 protein. Found here are around 770,000 distinct CDR3 sequences, around 20% of them singletons; the top ten hold around 19%. Germline CDR1 SGDLS, CDR2 YYNGEE. Trimming cost V 3 bases and J 4 bases; bases outside gene matches: 24. This CDR3 is 21 amino acids long. About this clonotype itself: Its antigen remains unknown.

Study-wide findings and caveats: Characteristic, it appeared, of ankylosing spondylitis blood was a TCR beta motif of roughly 8 highly homologous variants.

Sequenced: blood, either unsorted or a sorted T cell fraction (not recorded which). The chain employs TRBV9 and TRBJ2-2, with 7 bases identical to TRBD2. The TCR comes from a male donor with ankylosing spondylitis. The CDR3 reads CASSAPPASGESVWGTGELFF. CDR3 bases: TGTGCCAGCAGCGCTCCCCCGGCTAGCGGCGAGTCCGTTTGGGGCACCGGGGAGCTGTTTTTT.